This T cell receptor beta chain is drawn from a study of CD8+CD57+ T cells in acquired aplastic anemia. Using genomic DNA as the template, TCR beta VDJ and CDR3 profiling was carried out. Each CDR3 protein gets one entry after TCRdb re-called the reads with MiXCR. The sample has about 42,000 distinct CDR3 sequences; approximately 67% are singletons. Sequenced material: sorted CD4+, CD8+, or CD8+CD57+ T cells (not recorded which) from PBMCs. The receptor's source is a human donor in good health, serving as a control.

CDR3 protein: CSARKTGEETQYF. CDR3 bases: TGCAGTGCTAGGAAAACAGGGGAGGAGACCCAGTACTTC. V gene TRBV20-1 combines with J gene TRBJ2-5, with 7 bases lining up with TRBD1. The trim removed 3 bases at V and 5 bases at J, leaving 6 bases unmatched. Germline V CDR1 and CDR2: DFQATT, SNEGSKA (reference sequence). The CDR3 has 13 amino acids.